This is a list of T cell receptor beta chains from one sample in a study of T cell changes during pregnancy in multiple sclerosis. Clones were sequenced by immunoSEQ multiplex PCR, and TCRdb holds only the in-frame ones, with some missing. The sample lists about 39,000 clones, roughly 90% occurring once. Sequencing used CD8+ T cells from peripheral blood mononuclear cells, obtained before pregnancy. The receptors originated from a female donor with multiple sclerosis, enrolled in a pregnancy study. CDR3s include the opening cysteine and the closing phenylalanine or tryptophan. Each record gives: CDR3 protein, J gene, V gene, CDR3 length.

CDR3: CASSLEGGGGRYEQYF
J: TRBJ2-7
V: TRBV4-1
length: 16

CDR3: CASSLDRIGTSADNEQFF
J: TRBJ2-1
V: TRBV11-2
length: 18

CDR3: CASSRPGVYNEQFF
J: TRBJ2-1
V: TRBV11-2
length: 14

CDR3: CASSQVSDRGSREQYF
J: TRBJ2-7
V: TRBV4-1
length: 16

CDR3: CASSEVGTGNTEAFF
J: TRBJ1-1
V: TRBV2
length: 15

CDR3: CASSSDWTGHYEQYF
J: TRBJ2-7
V: TRBV5-6
length: 15

CDR3: CASSYSPAGLPMDQFF
J: TRBJ2-1
V: TRBV6-5
length: 16

CDR3: CASSPGLASSYEQYF
J: TRBJ2-7
V: TRBV6-5
length: 15

CDR3: CASSTEPRNEQYF
J: TRBJ2-7
V: TRBV2
length: 13

CDR3: CASSTGEDSGNTIYF
J: TRBJ1-3
V: TRBV6-5
length: 15

CDR3: CASMGGRGKDGYTF
J: TRBJ1-2
V: TRBV2
length: 14

CDR3: CASSPSAGQGGELFF
J: TRBJ2-2
V: TRBV7-3
length: 15

CDR3: CASSLAGRSDYGYTF
J: TRBJ1-2
V: TRBV5-1
length: 15

CDR3: CASSLRGGMRQTDTQYF
J: TRBJ2-3
V: TRBV13
length: 17

CDR3: CASGALGELFF
J: TRBJ2-2
V: TRBV9
length: 11

CDR3: CASSFPGRINEQFF
J: TRBJ2-1
V: TRBV27
length: 14

CDR3: CASSHLDRNNSPLHF
J: TRBJ1-6
V: TRBV5-4
length: 15

CDR3: CASSPRRSGGAPSYNEQFF
J: TRBJ2-1
V: TRBV5-4
length: 19